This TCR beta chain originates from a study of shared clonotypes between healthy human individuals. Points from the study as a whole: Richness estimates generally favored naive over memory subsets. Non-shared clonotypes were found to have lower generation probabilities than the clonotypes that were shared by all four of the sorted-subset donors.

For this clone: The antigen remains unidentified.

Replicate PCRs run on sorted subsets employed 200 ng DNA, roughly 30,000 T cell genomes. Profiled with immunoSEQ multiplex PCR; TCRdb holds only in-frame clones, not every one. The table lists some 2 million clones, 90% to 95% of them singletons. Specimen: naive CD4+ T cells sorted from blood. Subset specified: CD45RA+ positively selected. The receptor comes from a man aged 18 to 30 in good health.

CDR3 in DNA: TGTGCCATCAGTGAGGGTCCGGGACAGGGTAACGAGCAGTACTTC. Amino acid sequence: CAISEGPGQGNEQYF. The rearrangement uses TRBV10-3 and TRBJ2-7; TRBD1 aligns across 9 bases. The germline CDR1 and CDR2 sequences are ENHRY and SYGVKD. Trimming at V came to 2 bases and at J to 5 bases, leaving 7 bases not matched to a gene. CDR3 size: 15 residues.